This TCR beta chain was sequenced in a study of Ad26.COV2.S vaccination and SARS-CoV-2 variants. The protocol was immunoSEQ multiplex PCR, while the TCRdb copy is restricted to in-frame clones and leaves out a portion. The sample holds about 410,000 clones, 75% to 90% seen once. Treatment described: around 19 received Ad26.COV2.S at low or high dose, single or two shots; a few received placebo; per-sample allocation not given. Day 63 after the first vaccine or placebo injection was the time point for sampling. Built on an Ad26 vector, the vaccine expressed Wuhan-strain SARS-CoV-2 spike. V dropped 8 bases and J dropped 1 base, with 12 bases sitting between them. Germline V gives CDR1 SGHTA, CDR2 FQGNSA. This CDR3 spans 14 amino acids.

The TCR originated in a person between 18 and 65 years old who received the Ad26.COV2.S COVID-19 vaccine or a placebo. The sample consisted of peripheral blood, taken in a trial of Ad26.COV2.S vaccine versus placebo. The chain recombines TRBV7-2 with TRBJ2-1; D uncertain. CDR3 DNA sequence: TGTGCCAGCGGCAAACCCAATTCCTACAATGAGCAGTTCTTC. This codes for CASGKPNSYNEQFF.